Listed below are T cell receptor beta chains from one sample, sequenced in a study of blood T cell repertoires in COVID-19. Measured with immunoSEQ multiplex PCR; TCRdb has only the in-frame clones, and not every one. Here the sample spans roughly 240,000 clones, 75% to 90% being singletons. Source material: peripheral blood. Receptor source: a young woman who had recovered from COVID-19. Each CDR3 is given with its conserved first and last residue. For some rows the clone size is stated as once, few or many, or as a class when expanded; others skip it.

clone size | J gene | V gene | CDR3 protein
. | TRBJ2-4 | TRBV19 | CASRNEGNIQYF
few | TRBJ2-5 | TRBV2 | CASTPQGRGTQYF
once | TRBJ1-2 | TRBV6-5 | CASKQGLVGYTF
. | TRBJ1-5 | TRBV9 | CASSVLREGDGGNQPQHF
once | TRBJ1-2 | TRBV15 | CATSRDRIFLGYTF
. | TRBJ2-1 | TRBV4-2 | CASSQIGAGGPDEQFF
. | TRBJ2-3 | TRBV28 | CASGAPVADTQYF
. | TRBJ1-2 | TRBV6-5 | CASRGQGGLNYGYTF
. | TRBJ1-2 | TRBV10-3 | CAISERILRQGAHGYTF
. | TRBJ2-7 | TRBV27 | CASGILGLAGGNEQYF
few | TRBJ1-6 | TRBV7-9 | CASSLDPGLYRGPNSPLHF
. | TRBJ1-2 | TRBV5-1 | CASSLDDITYGYTF
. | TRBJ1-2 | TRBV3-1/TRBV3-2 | CASSQDVVRGLYGYTF
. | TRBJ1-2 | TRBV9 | CASSGEPGQFEGYTF
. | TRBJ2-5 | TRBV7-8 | CASSQRSQETQYF
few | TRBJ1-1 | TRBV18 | CASSPRRGTTEAFF
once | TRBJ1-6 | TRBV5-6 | CASSLQGQGGDNSPLHF
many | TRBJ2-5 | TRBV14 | CASSPGLVETQYF
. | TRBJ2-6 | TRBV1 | CTSSQITSISGANVLTF
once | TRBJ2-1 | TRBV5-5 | CASSEQGASYNEQFF
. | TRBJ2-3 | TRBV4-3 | CASSQEGLAGTDTQYF
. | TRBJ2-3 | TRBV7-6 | CASSSWRGLSTDTQYF
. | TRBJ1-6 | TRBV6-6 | CASSYPGEGSPLHF
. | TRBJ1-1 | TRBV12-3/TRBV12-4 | CASSGQGGTEAFF
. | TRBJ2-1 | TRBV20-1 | CSASDNHFYNEQFF
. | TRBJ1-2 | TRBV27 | CASSALLTGNYGYTF
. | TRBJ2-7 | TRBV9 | CASSVGTSGTGSTYEQYF
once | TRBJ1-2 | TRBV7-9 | CASSRDAGGYTF
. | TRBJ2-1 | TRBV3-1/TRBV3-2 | CASSLRLAGLSSYNEQFF
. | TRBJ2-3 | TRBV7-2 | CASSLGAGGTDTQYF
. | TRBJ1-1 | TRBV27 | CASSTTGISSEAFF
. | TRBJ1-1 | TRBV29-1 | CSVHRGPTEAFF
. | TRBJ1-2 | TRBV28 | CASSLTRGYGYTF
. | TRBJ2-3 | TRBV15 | CATRARGGVTDTQYF
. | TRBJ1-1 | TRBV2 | CASSRHMDRGTEAFF
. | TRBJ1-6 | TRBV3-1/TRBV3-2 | CASSQSDSLYNSPLHF
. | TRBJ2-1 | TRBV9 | CASSVENSLRGEQFF
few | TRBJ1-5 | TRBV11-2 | CASSFGQGNQPQHF
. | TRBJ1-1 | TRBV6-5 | CASRLDRVNTEAFF
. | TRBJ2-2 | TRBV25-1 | CASRGTGRTGELFF
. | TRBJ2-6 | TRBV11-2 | CASSLVGGSGANVLTF